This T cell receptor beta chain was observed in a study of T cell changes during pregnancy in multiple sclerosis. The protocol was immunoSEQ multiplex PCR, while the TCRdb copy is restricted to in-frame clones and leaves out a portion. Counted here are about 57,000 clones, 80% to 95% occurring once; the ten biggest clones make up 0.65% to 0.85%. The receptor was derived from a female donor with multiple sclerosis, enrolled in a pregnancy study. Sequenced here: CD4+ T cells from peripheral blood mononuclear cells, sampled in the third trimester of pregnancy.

CDR3 region: CASSSVGTGYEQYF. CDR3 sequence (DNA): TGCGCCAGCAGCTCAGTCGGGACAGGGTATGAGCAGTACTTC. The gene calls are TRBV5-1 and TRBJ2-7; 9 nucleotides match TRBD1. CDR3 length: 14 residues. V lost 3 bases to trimming and J lost 7 bases; unmatched junction nucleotides: 8. The V gene's germline CDR1 is SGHRS and CDR2 YFSETQ.